One T cell receptor beta chain is described in this entry. Its specificity is not known. The data stem from a study of OX40 agonist ivuxolimab in advanced cancers. Study details: Participants, 80% to 90% male, averaged approximately 60 years of age, ranging from about 23 to 79.

Study-level findings and limits: Dose levels from 0.1 to 3.0 mg/kg saw CD4+ and CD8+ blood T cells expand clonally by week 6. Expanded peripheral T cells had an undetermined antigen specificity.

The assay was immunoSEQ multiplex PCR, and TCRdb's table has in-frame clones only and misses some. The sample has fewer than 100,000 clones, roughly 89% seen once. The clonotype was recovered from an adult with an advanced solid tumor such as melanoma, head and neck, liver or kidney cancer. This specimen consisted of CD4+ or CD8+ T cells sorted from blood, obtained in a trial of the OX40 agonist ivuxolimab.

CDR3 in amino acids: CASSWDGTPSYEQYF. The CDR3 region has the DNA TGCGCCAGCAGCTGGGATGGGACACCTTCCTACGAGCAGTACTTC. The V call is TRBV5-1, the J call TRBJ2-7, with D perhaps matching TRBD1 (6 bases). The V gene lost 3 bases and the J gene lost 1 base, with 14 bases spanning the gap. Looked up from germline, CDR1 is SGHRS and CDR2 is YFSETQ. There are 15 residues in the CDR3.